What follows describes a single T cell receptor (beta chain). Its antigen is not identified. The data were taken from a study of cytomegalovirus exposure and HLA in healthy donors. About the research overall: As released early, the data held approximately 80 million unique TCRs from HLA-typed donors. Study results and caveats: Reportedly, HLA-A and HLA-B alleles of most subjects were accurately predicted from TCR beta. A missense variant in DCLRE1C was later tied to TCR beta V- and J-gene trimming.

13 Jbeta primers and 60 Vbeta primers were used for the PCR. Using immunoSEQ multiplex PCR, the repertoire was profiled, and TCRdb retains in-frame clones only, with some absent. Seen here are some 30,000 clones, around two fifths observed once, and the top ten hold less than 2%. Trimming removed 5 bases from V and 4 bases from J; junction bases left unmatched: 2. CDR3 length: 14 amino acids. Germline CDR1 SGHVS, CDR2 FQNEAQ. This sequence joins TRBV7-8 and TRBJ2-3, with 11 bases lining up with TRBD2. This clonotype was obtained from a woman aged 50 to 60 in good health and CMV-seronegative. Sequencing was carried out using PBMCs. The CDR3: CASSPLAGADTQYF. The CDR3 DNA reads as TGTGCCAGCAGCCCACTAGCGGGGGCAGATACGCAGTATTTT.